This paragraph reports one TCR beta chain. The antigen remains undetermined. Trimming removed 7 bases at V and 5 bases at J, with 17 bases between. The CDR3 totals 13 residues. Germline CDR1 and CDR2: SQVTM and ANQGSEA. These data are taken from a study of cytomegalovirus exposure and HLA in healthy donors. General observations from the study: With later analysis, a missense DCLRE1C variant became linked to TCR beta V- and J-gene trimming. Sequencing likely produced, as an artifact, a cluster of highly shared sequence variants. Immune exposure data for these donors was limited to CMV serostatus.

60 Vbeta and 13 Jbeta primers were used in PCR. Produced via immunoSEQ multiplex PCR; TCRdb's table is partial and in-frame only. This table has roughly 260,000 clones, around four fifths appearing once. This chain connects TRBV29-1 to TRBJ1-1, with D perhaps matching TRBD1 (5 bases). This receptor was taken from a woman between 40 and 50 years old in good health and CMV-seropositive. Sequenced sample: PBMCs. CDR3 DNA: TGCAGCGGTCAAATAGGGGCCGAGACTGAAGCTTTCTTT. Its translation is CSGQIGAETEAFF.